Shown below are 28 T cell receptor beta chains from a single sample sequenced in a study of blood T cells in healthy people across ages (dated by TCRdb to the mid-2010s). Libraries were made using 5' RACE. The listed sequencing device is Illumina HiSeq 2500. A second PCR of roughly 7 to 11 cycles was performed with a sample-barcoded 5' primer and a J-beta primer mix. TCRdb handled the public reads itself, with Q25 trimming in fastp and clone calling in MiXCR, and kept productive beta chains. Records with the same CDR3 protein are collapsed into one entry carrying the most frequent genes and DNA. The sample records 1.5 million to 2 million distinct CDR3 sequences, 28% of which are singletons. Of the sample, about 8% falls within the top ten clones. The sequencing input was blood. Receptors were obtained from a woman in her thirties in good health.

The table lists this clonotype with a few counts. This chain joins TRBV30 and TRBJ1-1; perhaps TRBD1 as D (6 bases). The CDR3 has 14 amino acids. With 3 bases removed from V and 1 base from J, the gap between germline ends came to 12 bases. Looked up from germline, CDR1 is GTSNPN and CDR2 is SVGIG (reference sequence). CDR3 bases: TGTGCCTGGAGGGCGGACAGTTCGAACACTGAAGCTTTCTTT. Its translation: CAWRADSSNTEAFF.

The rearrangement joins TRBV20-1 to TRBJ2-3, with 9 bases identical to TRBD2. The germline gives CDR1 DFQATT, CDR2 SNEGSKA (reference sequence). The CDR3 totals 16 residues. Trimming removed 6 bases from V and 2 bases from J; junction bases left unmatched: 12. In DNA form, the CDR3 reads TGCAGTGCAGCCTCACACGGGACTAGCCCCACAGATACGCAGTATTTT. Amino acids: CSAASHGTSPTDTQYF.

A note on this clonotype: A much more abundant neighbour one base away suggests this may be a read error. The chain recombines TRBV7-3 with TRBJ2-1, with D unclear. The CDR3 loop spans 14 amino acids. The V gene's germline CDR1 is SGHTA and CDR2 FQGTGA. The CDR3 is CASSLGPGYNEQLF. The CDR3 DNA reads TGTGCCAGCAGCTTAGGGCCGGGTTACAATGAGCAGCTCTTC.

This rearrangement joins TRBV12-3 or TRBV12-4 to TRBJ1-1; D call uncertain. The V end lost 6 bases, the J end lost 1 base, and 18 bases lay between the germline ends. The CDR3 is 16 residues long. The CDR3 reads CASRPKAEIRNTEAFF. As DNA, the CDR3 is TGTGCCAGCAGGCCGAAGGCCGAGATCAGGAACACTGAAGCTTTCTTT.

The chain combines TRBV20-1 with TRBJ2-1, with 16 bases matching TRBD2. Trimming cost V 5 bases and J 8 bases; bases outside gene matches: 6. The CDR3 contains 15 residues. CDR1 DFQATT and CDR2 SNEGSKA come from the germline V gene (reference sequence). This chain's CDR3 is CSAGTSGRARDEQFF. CDR3 coding DNA: TGCAGTGCTGGGACTAGCGGGAGGGCCAGAGATGAGCAGTTCTTC.

To note about this clonotype: One end of the junction does not line up with germline, which may come from a read error. The V and J genes are TRBV7-9 and TRBJ1-2, with no clear D. Germline V gene data show CDR1 as SEHNR and CDR2 as FQNEAQ (reference sequence). The CDR3 is 13 amino acids. The CDR3, as DNA: TGCGCCAGCAGCGCCGAGGCCCACTATGGCTACACCTTC. This gives the protein CASSAEAHYGYTF.

This chain connects TRBV29-1 to TRBJ2-5; no definite D call. This CDR3 has 15 residues. V was clipped by 2 bases and J by 1 base, with 14 bases between them. CDR1 and CDR2 from the germline V gene are SQVTM and ANQGSEA. CDR3 sequence reads: CSVENDDKTQETQYF. CDR3 nucleotide sequence: TGCAGCGTTGAAAACGACGATAAGACCCAAGAGACCCAGTACTTC. Using reference TRBV29-1 and TRBJ2-5 for the parts outside the CDR3, the full variable domain is SAVISQKPSRDICQRGTSLTIQCQVDSQVTMMFWYRQQPGQSLTLIATANQGSEATYESGFVIDKFPISRPNLTFSTLTVSNMSPEDSSIYLCSVENDDKTQETQYFGPGTRLLVL.

The rearrangement links TRBV27 to TRBJ2-5, with a weak D call TRBD1 (6 bases). Looked up from germline, CDR1 is MNHEY and CDR2 is SMNVEV (reference sequence). There are 16 residues in the CDR3. V lost 5 bases, J lost 1 base, and 17 bases lay in between. The CDR3 region is CASSGTGTPIQETQYF. The DNA for the CDR3 is TGTGCCAGCAGTGGGACCGGGACACCTATCCAAGAGACCCAGTACTTC.

This clonotype has ten or more counts. In nucleotides, the CDR3 is TGTGCCAGCAGGCTCGGGACAGGTGGGCAGTACTTC. Translated, it gives CASRLGTGGQYF. The rearrangement uses TRBV28 and TRBJ2-7; 8 bases are shared with TRBD1. This CDR3 has 12 amino acids. In germline, CDR1 is MDHEN, CDR2 SYDVKM. V trimming: 6 bases; J trimming: 9 bases; junction bases outside the gene matches: 7.

CDR3 DNA: TGCAGTGCTCCGCCCCCTAGCGGCCGGAATGAGCAGTTCTTC. It translates to CSAPPPSGRNEQFF. The chain combines TRBV20-1 with TRBJ2-1, with 7 bases lining up with TRBD2. V dropped 5 bases and J dropped 7; count of bases not matched to a gene: 11. The CDR3 length is 14 residues. The germline CDR1 and CDR2 sequences are DFQATT and SNEGSKA (reference sequence).

The rearrangement links TRBV28 to TRBJ1-5, with D unclear. With 6 bases removed from V and 7 bases from J, the gap between germline ends came to 19 bases. CDR1 is MDHEN and CDR2 is SYDVKM in the germline V gene. The CDR3 totals 15 residues. CDR3: CASRGTSGPRQPQHF. The CDR3 DNA follows: TGTGCCAGCAGGGGCACTTCGGGCCCCCGGCAGCCCCAGCATTTT.

The sample holds one count of this clonotype. This chain uses TRBV10-3 with TRBJ2-3; 11 positions match TRBD2. Germline CDR1 ENHRY, CDR2 SYGVKD. This CDR3 region has 17 residues. V dropped 0 bases and J dropped 2; count of bases not matched to a gene: 4. This CDR3 is CAISESELAGVTDTQYF. In nucleotides, the CDR3 is TGTGCCATCAGTGAGTCGGAACTAGCGGGGGTCACAGATACGCAGTATTTT.

The rearrangement joins TRBV5-4 to TRBJ2-7; D call uncertain. Trimming left V 4 bases short and J 4 bases short, with 15 bases between. The CDR3 runs 14 residues. Looked up from germline, CDR1 is SGHNT and CDR2 is YYREEE (reference sequence). CDR3 region: CASSPGPGGYEQYF. The CDR3, as DNA: TGTGCCAGCAGCCCCGGACCGGGCGGTTACGAGCAGTACTTC.

This clonotype was detected ten times or more. V gene TRBV5-5 combines with J gene TRBJ2-7; D is ambiguous. Germline CDR1 and CDR2: SGHKS and YYEKEE (reference sequence). V gave up 3 bases and J gave up 1 base, with 11 bases separating them. The CDR3 is 14 amino acids. CDR3 DNA sequence: TGTGCCAGCAGCTGGGCCTTAAGTTCCTACGAGCAGTACTTC. The encoded protein is CASSWALSSYEQYF.

This clonotype was detected a few times. The chain carries TRBV7-2 and TRBJ1-1; 7 positions match TRBD1. V trimming: 5 bases; J trimming: 4 bases; junction bases outside the gene matches: 7. The CDR3 is made up of 14 amino acids. Germline values: CDR1 SGHTA, CDR2 FQGNSA. The CDR3: CASSPQGISTEAFF. The CDR3 bases are TGTGCCAGCAGCCCACAGGGGATAAGCACTGAAGCTTTCTTT.

This clonotype was seen a handful of times. The rearrangement uses TRBV11-2 and TRBJ1-6; unclear D gene. There are 13 residues in the CDR3. Germline CDR1 reads SGHAT; CDR2 reads FQNNGV. V lost 5 bases and J lost 8, with 10 bases in between. The CDR3 here is CASSRGRDSPLHF. The CDR3 DNA is TGTGCCAGCAGCCGGGGTAGGGATTCACCCCTCCACTTT.

In this sample, this clonotype turned up many times. This chain connects TRBV5-5 to TRBJ2-7; D gene ambiguous. V lost 1 base to trimming and J lost 3 bases, with 8 bases between them. The CDR3 has 13 amino acids. Per germline, CDR1 SGHKS and CDR2 YYEKEE (reference sequence). CDR3 amino acids: CASSLYEVYEQYF. CDR3 DNA sequence: TGTGCCAGCAGCTTGTATGAGGTCTACGAGCAGTACTTC.

This clonotype was seen many times. This rearrangement joins TRBV20-1 to TRBJ2-7; D might be TRBD1 or TRBD2, each matching 7 bases. Trimming took 3 bases from V and 3 from J, leaving 18 bases between them. This CDR3 contains 15 residues. Germline V CDR1 and CDR2: DFQATT, SNEGSKA (reference sequence). The CDR3 DNA reads as TGCAGTGCTAGCCCGCCGACAGGGAGGGACTACGAGCAGTACTTC. This encodes CSASPPTGRDYEQYF.

This clonotype was observed many times. The chain recombines TRBV7-2 with TRBJ1-4, with D unclear. The CDR3 totals 13 residues. Germline loops: CDR1 SGHTA, CDR2 FQGNSA. Trimming left V 5 bases short and J 8 bases short, with 12 bases between. In DNA, the CDR3 is TGTGCCAGCAGCCCCGATATGGGGGAAAAACTGTTTTTT. This gives the protein CASSPDMGEKLFF.

V gene TRBV6-1 combines with J gene TRBJ1-3; D unclear. CDR1 is MNHNS, CDR2 SASEGT, per germline. This CDR3 is built from 16 residues. V gave up 1 base and J gave up 0 bases, with 10 bases separating them. CDR3 amino acids: CASSEGAQLSGNTIYF. The CDR3 bases are TGTGCCAGCAGTGAAGGGGCGCAGCTCTCTGGAAACACCATATATTTT.

This clonotype showed up many times. V usage is TRBV18 and J usage is TRBJ2-4; D gene uncertain. Germline CDR1 reads KGHSH; CDR2 reads LQKENI. CDR3 length: 15 residues. Trimming shortened V by 1 base and J by 7 bases, and 14 bases separated the two germline ends. CDR3: CASSPLDGLGNIQYF. In nucleotides, the CDR3 is TGTGCCAGCTCACCACTCGACGGTCTAGGGAACATTCAGTACTTC.

The gene calls are TRBV20-1 and TRBJ2-1; 7 bases match TRBD2. Germline CDR1 and CDR2: DFQATT and SNEGSKA (reference sequence). Trimming removed 3 bases from V and 3 bases from J; junction bases left unmatched: 2. The CDR3 spans 13 residues. The DNA of the CDR3 is TGCAGTGCTAGCCGGGGGGTCTACAATGAGCAGTTCTTC. Its translation: CSASRGVYNEQFF.

The sample holds a few counts of this clonotype. The genes are TRBV20-1 and TRBJ1-5, with TRBD1 matching 9 bases. There are 15 residues in the CDR3. V gave up 3 bases and J gave up 5 bases; unmatched junction bases: 8. Germline V lookup: CDR1 DFQATT, CDR2 SNEGSKA (reference sequence). The CDR3 region has the DNA TGCAGTGCTAGTTCAACAGGGGGCGCTGATCAGCCCCAGCATTTT. This translates into CSASSTGGADQPQHF.

This chain links TRBV6-6 with TRBJ2-1; the match to TRBD2 covers 10 bases. CDR1 is MNHNY, CDR2 SVGAGI, per germline (reference sequence). The CDR3 is 16 residues long. Germline trimming cut 1 base from V and 9 bases from J; bases unmatched to any gene: 9. The CDR3 region is CASSYFERGGRSEQFF. CDR3 DNA sequence: TGTGCCAGCAGTTACTTTGAGCGGGGGGGCCGGAGTGAGCAGTTCTTC.

This clonotype occurred many times. V and J are TRBV11-2 and TRBJ2-7; tentatively, D is TRBD2 (5 bases). V lost 1 base, J lost 2 bases, and 18 bases lay in between. This CDR3 contains 17 residues. Germline assignment: CDR1 SGHAT and CDR2 FQNNGV. The CDR3 here is CASSLARGSASTYEQYF. In nucleotides, the CDR3 is TGTGCCAGCAGCTTAGCCCGCGGGTCAGCATCTACCTACGAGCAGTACTTC.

The rearrangement joins TRBV5-5 to TRBJ2-7; the match to TRBD1 covers 9 bases. Germline V gene sequence: CDR1 SGHKS, CDR2 YYEKEE (reference sequence). J gave up 7 bases and V 3 bases, and 11 bases lay outside the gene matches. The CDR3 covers 15 residues. The CDR3 region is CASSSWTGVYNEQYF. The CDR3 DNA sequence: TGTGCCAGCAGCTCATGGACAGGGGTGTACAATGAGCAGTACTTC.

In the case of this clonotype: A read error is possible here, since a much larger clone lies one base away. The gene calls are TRBV6-2 or TRBV6-3 and TRBJ2-1; D is unresolved. In germline, CDR1 is MNHEY, CDR2 SVGEGT. The ends were cut back, 2 bases at V and 9 bases at J, with 11 bases in the middle. The length of the CDR3 is 13 residues. The CDR3 region has the DNA TGTGCCAGCAGTTACGTGGTACGCACTGAGCAGTTCTTC. As protein: CASSYVVRTEQFF.

To note about this clonotype: It may be a read error: a sequence one base away is much more abundant. The CDR3 does not close with the conserved phenylalanine or tryptophan, likely indicating a read error. V and J are TRBV10-3 and TRBJ2-4; TRBD2 matches 7 bases. The CDR3 has 13 residues. Trimming cost V 6 bases and J 13 bases; bases outside gene matches: 12. From germline, CDR1 is ENHRY and CDR2 SYGVKD. The CDR3 DNA is TGTGCCATCAGGCCAGGAGCGGGAAGGGAGCAGTACGTC. Its translation is CAIRPGAGREQYV.